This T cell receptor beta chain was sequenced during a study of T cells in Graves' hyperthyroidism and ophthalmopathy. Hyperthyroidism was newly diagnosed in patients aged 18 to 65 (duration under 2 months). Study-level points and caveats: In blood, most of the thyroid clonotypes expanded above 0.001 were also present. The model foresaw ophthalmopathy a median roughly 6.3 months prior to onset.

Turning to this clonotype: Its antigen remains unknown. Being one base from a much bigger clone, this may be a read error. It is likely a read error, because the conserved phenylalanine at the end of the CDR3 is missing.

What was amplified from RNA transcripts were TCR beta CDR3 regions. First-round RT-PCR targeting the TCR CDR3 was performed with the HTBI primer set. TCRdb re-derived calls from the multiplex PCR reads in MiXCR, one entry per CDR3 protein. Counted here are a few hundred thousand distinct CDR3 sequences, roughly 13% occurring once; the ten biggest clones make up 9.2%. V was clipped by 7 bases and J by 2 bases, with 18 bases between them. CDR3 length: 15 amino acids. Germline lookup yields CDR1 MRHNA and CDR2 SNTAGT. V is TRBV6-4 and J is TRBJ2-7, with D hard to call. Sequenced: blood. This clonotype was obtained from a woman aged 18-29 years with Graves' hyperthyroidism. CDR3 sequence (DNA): TGTGCCAGCAAGGCTTCATTCACAGCGCCCTACGAGCAGTACTAC. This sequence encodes CASKASFTAPYEQYY.